The T cell receptor beta chain described here comes from a study of T cell changes during pregnancy in multiple sclerosis. Only one count was recorded for this clone. Here immunoSEQ multiplex PCR was the method, and the copy in TCRdb shows in-frame clones only, minus some. The sample has about 70,000 clones; approximately 94% are singletons. Per germline, CDR1 LNHDA and CDR2 SQIVND (reference sequence). The CDR3 loop spans 12 amino acids. V was pared by 10 bases and J by 1 base, with 11 bases between. The source is a female donor with multiple sclerosis, enrolled in a pregnancy study. The starting material was peripheral blood, obtained in the third trimester of pregnancy. This rearrangement joins TRBV19 to TRBJ2-7, with a possible D match to TRBD1 (6 bases). CDR3 in DNA: TGTGCCACACGAGGGGGTTCCTACGAGCAGTACTTC. Residues: CATRGGSYEQYF.